This T cell receptor beta chain appears in the sequencing data of a study of radiotherapy plus CTLA-4 blockade in lung cancer. Study-level points and caveats: Peripheral blood showed expansion of tumor-derived TCR clones after radiotherapy and ipilimumab. Reports identified early blood T cell clone dynamics, with interferon-beta, as the best response predictor.

TCRdb's table, derived via immunoSEQ multiplex PCR, lists solely in-frame clones and lacks some. The table includes tens of thousands of clones, 65% to 85% detected once. Turning to this clone: The antigen is undetermined.

It was focal radiation plus CTLA-4 blockade with ipilimumab that patients with chemo-refractory metastatic non-small-cell lung cancer received. The CDR3 is 15 residues long. Germline-derived CDR1 and CDR2 are SGHNT and YYREEE (reference sequence). Germline trimming cut 4 bases from V and 3 bases from J; bases unmatched to any gene: 6. The genes are TRBV5-4 and TRBJ2-1, with TRBD1 matching 8 bases. The input for sequencing was peripheral blood, taken from a patient treated with radiotherapy plus ipilimumab. The receptor comes from a human donor with non-small cell lung cancer whose response to radiotherapy plus ipilimumab could not be evaluated. The CDR3 protein is CASSEDRVGYNEQFF. For the CDR3, the DNA is TGTGCCAGCAGCGAGGACAGGGTAGGCTACAATGAGCAGTTCTTC.